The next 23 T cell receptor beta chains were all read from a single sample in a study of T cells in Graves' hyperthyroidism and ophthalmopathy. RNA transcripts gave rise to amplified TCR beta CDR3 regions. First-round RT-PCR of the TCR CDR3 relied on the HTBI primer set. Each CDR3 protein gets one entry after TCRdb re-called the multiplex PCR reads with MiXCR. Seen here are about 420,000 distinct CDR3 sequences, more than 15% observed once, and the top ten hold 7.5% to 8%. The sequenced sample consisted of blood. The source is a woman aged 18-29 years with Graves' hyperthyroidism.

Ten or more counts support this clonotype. CDR3: CASSLQQGSTEAFF. The CDR3 nucleotides read TGTGCCAGCAGCTTACAACAGGGAAGTACTGAAGCTTTCTTT. This sequence joins TRBV7-2 and TRBJ1-1, with a weak D call TRBD1 (6 bases). The germline V and J ends were trimmed by 2 bases and 5 bases, with 12 bases remaining between them. Looked up from germline, CDR1 is SGHTA and CDR2 is FQGNSA. There are 14 residues in the CDR3.

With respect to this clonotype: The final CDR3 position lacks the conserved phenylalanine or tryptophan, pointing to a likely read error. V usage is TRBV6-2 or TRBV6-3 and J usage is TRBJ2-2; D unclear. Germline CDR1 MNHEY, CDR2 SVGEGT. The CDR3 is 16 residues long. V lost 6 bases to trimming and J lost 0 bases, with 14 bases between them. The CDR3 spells CASRMETAANTGELFS. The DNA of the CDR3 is TGTGCCAGCAGGATGGAGACCGCCGCGAACACCGGGGAGCTGTTTTCT.

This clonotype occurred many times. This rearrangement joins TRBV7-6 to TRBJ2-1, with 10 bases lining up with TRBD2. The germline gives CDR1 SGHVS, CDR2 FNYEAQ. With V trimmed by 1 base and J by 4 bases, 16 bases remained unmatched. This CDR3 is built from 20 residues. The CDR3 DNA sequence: TGTGCCAGCAGCTTAGGTGGGCCGGGCAGGGGACTAGCGAAATACAATGAGCAGTTCTTC. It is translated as CASSLGGPGRGLAKYNEQFF.

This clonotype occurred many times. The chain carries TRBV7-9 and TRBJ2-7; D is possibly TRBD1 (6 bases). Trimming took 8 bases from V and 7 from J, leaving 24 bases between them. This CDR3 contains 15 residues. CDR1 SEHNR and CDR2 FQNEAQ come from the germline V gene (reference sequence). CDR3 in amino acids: CASVKSQGKGWEQYF. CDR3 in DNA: TGTGCCAGCGTAAAGTCCCAGGGGAAGGGATGGGAGCAGTACTTC.

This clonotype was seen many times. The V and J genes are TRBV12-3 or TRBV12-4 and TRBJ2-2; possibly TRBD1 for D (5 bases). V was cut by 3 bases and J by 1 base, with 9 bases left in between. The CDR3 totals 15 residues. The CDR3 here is CASSLRTKNTGELFF. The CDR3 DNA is TGTGCCAGCAGTTTGAGGACAAAGAACACCGGGGAGCTGTTTTTT.

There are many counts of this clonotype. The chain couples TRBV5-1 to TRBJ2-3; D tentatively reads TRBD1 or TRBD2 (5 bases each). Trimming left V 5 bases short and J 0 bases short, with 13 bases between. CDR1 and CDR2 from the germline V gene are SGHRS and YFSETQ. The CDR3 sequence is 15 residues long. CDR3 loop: CASRTGTASTDTQYF. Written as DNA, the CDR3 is TGCGCCAGCAGAACCGGGACGGCTAGCACAGATACGCAGTATTTT.

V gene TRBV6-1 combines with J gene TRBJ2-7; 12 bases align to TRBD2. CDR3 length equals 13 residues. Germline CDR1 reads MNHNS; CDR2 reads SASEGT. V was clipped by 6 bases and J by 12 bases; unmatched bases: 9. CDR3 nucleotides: TGTGCCAGCAGAGAGACTAGCGGGGGAGCACCGTACTTC. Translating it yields CASRETSGGAPYF.

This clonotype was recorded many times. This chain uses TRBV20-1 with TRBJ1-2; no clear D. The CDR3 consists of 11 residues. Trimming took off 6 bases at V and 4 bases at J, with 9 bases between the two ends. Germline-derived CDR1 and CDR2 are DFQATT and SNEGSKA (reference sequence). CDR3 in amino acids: CSAHGPYGYTF. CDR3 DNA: TGCAGTGCCCACGGGCCCTATGGCTACACCTTC.

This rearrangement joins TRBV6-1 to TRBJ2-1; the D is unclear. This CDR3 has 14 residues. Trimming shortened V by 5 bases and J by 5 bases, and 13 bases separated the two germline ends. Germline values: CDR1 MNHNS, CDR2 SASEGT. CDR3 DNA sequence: TGTGCCAGCAGTTATGGTCAGCCTAACAATGAGCAGTTCTTC. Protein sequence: CASSYGQPNNEQFF.

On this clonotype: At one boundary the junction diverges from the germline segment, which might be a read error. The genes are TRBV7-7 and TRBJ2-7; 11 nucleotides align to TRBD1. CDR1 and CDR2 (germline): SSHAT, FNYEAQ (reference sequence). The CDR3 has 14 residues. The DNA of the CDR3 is TGTGCTAGCAGCGCCGGACAGGGGGCGCGGGAGCAGTACTTC. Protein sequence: CASSAGQGAREQYF.

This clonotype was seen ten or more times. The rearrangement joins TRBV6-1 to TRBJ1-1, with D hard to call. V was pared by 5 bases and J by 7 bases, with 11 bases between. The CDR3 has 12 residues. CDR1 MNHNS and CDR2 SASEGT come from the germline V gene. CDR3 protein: CASSSTSGEAFF. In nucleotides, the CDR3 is TGTGCCAGCAGTTCTACCAGCGGTGAAGCTTTCTTT.

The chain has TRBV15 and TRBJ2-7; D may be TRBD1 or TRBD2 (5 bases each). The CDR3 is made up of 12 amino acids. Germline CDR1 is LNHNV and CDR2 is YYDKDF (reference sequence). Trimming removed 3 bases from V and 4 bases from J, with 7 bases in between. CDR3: CATSSGGYEQYF. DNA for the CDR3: TGTGCCACCAGCAGTGGGGGTTACGAGCAGTACTTC.

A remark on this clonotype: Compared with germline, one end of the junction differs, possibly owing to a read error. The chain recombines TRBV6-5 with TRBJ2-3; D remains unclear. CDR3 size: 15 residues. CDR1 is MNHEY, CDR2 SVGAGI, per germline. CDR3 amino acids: CASSLGNSRTDTRYF. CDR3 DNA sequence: TGTGCCAGCAGTTTGGGGAACAGCCGCACAGATACGCGGTATTTT.

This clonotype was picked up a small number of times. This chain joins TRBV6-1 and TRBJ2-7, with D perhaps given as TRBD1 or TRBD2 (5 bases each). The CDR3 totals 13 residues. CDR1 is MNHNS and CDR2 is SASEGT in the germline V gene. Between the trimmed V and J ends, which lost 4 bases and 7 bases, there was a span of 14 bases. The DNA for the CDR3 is TGTGCCAGCAGTGCCCCGGGACGCCGGGAGCAGTACTTC. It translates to CASSAPGRREQYF.

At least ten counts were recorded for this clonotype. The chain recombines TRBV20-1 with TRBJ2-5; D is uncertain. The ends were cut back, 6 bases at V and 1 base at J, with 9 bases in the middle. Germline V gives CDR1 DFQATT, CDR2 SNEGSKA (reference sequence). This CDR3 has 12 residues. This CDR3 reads CSASLGQETQYF. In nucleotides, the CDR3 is TGCAGTGCGAGCCTTGGCCAAGAGACCCAGTACTTC.

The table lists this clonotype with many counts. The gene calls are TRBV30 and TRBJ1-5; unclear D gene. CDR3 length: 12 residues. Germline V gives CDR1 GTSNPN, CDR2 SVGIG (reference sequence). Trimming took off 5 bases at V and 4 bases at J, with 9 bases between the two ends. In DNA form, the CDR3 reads TGTGCCTGGGGTCGGCCTAATCAGCCCCAGCATTTT. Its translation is CAWGRPNQPQHF.

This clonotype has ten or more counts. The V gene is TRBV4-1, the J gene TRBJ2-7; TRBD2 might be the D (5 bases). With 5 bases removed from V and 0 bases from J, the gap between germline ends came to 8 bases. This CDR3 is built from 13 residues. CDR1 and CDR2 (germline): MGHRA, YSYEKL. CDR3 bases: TGCGCCAGCAGCAGGACTGTCTCCTACGAGCAGTACTTC. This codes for CASSRTVSYEQYF.

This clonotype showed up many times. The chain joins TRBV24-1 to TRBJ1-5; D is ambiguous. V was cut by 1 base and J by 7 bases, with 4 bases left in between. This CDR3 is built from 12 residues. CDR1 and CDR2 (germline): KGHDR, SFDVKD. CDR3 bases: TGTGCCACCAGTGATTTAGGACAGCCCCAGCATTTT. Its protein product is CATSDLGQPQHF.

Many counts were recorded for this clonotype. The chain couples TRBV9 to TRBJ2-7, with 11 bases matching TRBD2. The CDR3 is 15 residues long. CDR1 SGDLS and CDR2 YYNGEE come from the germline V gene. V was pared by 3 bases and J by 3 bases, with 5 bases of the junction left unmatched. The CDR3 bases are TGTGCCAGCAGCGCTAGCGGGGGGTCGTACTACGAGCAGTACTTC. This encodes CASSASGGSYYEQYF.

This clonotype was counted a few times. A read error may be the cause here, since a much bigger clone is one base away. The CDR3 loop is CASKTPGQAPTYGYTF. The CDR3 DNA reads TGTGCCAGCAAAACCCCGGGACAGGCACCCACTTATGGCTACACCTTC. The genes are TRBV12-3 or TRBV12-4 and TRBJ1-2, with 8 bases fitting TRBD1. J was trimmed by 5 bases and V by 7 bases; bases with no gene match: 15. The CDR3 runs 16 residues.

CDR3 in amino acids: CASSSRTSGSRELFF. CDR3 coding DNA: TGTGCCAGCAGCTCCCGGACTAGCGGGAGTCGGGAGCTGTTTTTT. The chain combines TRBV7-2 with TRBJ2-2; 13 bases match TRBD2. This CDR3 comprises 15 residues. V lost 4 bases and J lost 9; bases outside the gene matches: 5. Germline V gene lookup returns CDR1 SGHTA and CDR2 FQGNSA. The variable domain in full, completed from reference TRBV7-2 and TRBJ2-2, reads GAGVSQSPSNKVTEKGKDVELRCDPISGHTALYWYRQSLGQGLEFLIYFQGNSAPDKSGLPSDRFSAERTGGSVSTLTIQRTQQEDSAVYLCASSSRTSGSRELFFGEGSRLTVL.

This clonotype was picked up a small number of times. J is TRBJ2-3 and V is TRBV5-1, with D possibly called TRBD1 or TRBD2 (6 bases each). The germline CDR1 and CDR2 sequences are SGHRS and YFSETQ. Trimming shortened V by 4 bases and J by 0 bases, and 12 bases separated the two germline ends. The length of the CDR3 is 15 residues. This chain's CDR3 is CASSGGTLSTDTQYF. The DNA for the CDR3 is TGCGCCAGCAGCGGAGGGACACTTAGCACAGATACGCAGTATTTT.

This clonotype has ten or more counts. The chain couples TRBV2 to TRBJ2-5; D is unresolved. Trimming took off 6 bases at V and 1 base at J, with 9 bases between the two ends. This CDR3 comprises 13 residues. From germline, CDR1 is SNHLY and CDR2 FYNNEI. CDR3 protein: CASRGVTQETQYF. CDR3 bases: TGTGCCAGCAGGGGCGTGACCCAAGAGACCCAGTACTTC.